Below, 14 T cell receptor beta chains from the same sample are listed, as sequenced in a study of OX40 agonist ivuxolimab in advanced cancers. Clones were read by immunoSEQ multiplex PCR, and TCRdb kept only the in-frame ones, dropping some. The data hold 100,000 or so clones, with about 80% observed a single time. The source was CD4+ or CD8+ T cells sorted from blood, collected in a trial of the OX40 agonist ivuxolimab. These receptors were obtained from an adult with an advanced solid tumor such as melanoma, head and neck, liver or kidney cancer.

The CDR3 bases are TGTGCCAGCAGCCGTCAAGAGGGGCTGGGTGGCTACACCTTC. Encoded protein: CASSRQEGLGGYTF. The chain uses TRBV11-1 and TRBJ1-2; D possibly corresponds to TRBD1 (5 bases). Per germline, CDR1 SGHAT and CDR2 FQDESV (reference sequence). The CDR3 contains 14 residues. V lost 5 bases and J lost 7, with 17 bases in between.

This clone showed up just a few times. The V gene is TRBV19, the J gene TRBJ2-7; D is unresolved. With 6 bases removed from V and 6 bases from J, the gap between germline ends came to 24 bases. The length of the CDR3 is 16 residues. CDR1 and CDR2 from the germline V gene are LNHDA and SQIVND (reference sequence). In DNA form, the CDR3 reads TGTGCCAGTAGGAAAAGACATCTTAGGGATAATGCCGAGCAGTACTTC. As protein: CASRKRHLRDNAEQYF. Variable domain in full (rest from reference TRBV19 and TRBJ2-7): DGGITQSPKYLFRKEGQNVTLSCEQNLNHDAMYWYRQDPGQGLRLIYYSQIVNDFQKGDIAEGYSVSREKKESFPLTVTSAQKNPTAFYLCASRKRHLRDNAEQYFGPGTRLTVT.

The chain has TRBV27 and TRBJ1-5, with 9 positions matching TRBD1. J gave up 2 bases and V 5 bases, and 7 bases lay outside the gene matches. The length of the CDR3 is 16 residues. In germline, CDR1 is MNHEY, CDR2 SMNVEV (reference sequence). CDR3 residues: CASSPTGQGRNQPQHF. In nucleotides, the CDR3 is TGTGCCAGCAGTCCGACGGGACAGGGCCGCAATCAGCCCCAGCATTTT.

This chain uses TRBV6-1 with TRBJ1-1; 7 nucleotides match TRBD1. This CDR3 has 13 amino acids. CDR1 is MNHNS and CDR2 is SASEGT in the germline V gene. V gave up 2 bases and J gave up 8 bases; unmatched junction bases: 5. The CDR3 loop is CASSEPPDREAFF. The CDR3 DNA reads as TGTGCCAGCAGTGAACCCCCGGACAGGGAAGCTTTCTTT.

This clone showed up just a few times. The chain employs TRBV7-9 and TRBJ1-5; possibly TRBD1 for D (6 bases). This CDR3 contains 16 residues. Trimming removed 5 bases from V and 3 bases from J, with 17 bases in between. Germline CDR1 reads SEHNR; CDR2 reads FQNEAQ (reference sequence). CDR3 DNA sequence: TGTGCCAGCAGCGGAGAATCGGGGACACCCAATCAGCCCCAGCATTTT. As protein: CASSGESGTPNQPQHF.

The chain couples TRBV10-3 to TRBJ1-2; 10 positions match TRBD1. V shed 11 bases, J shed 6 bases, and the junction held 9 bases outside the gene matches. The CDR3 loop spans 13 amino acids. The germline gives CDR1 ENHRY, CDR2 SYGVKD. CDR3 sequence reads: CASRAGTGDGYTF. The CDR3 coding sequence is TGTGCCTCGAGGGCCGGGACAGGGGATGGCTACACCTTC.

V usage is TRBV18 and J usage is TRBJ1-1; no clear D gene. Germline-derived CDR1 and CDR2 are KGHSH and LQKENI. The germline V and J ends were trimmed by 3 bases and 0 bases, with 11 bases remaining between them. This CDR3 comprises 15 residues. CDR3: CASSPPFGVNTEAFF. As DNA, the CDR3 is TGTGCCAGCTCACCTCCCTTCGGGGTGAACACTGAAGCTTTCTTT.

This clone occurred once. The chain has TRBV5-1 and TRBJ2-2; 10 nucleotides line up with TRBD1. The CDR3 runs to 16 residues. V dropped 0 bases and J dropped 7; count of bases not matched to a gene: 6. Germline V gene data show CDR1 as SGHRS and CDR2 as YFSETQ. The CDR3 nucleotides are TGCGCCAGCAGCTTGGCCGGGACAGGGGTTGTCGGGGAGCTGTTTTTT. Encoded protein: CASSLAGTGVVGELFF.

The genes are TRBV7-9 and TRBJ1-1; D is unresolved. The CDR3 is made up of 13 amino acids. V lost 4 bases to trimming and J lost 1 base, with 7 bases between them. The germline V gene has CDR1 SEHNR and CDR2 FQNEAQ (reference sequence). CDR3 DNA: TGTGCCAGCAGCTCGGGTCAGAACACTGAAGCTTTCTTT. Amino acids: CASSSGQNTEAFF.

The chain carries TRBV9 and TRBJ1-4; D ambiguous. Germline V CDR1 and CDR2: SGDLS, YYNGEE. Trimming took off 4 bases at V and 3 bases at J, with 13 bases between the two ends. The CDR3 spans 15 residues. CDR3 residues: CASSPGVTPNEKLFF. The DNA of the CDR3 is TGTGCCAGCAGCCCCGGGGTGACCCCTAATGAAAAACTGTTTTTT. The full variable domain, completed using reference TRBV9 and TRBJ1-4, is DSGVTQTPKHLITATGQRVTLRCSPRSGDLSVYWYQQSLDQGLQFLIQYYNGEERAKGNILERFSAQQFPDLHSELNLSSLELGDSALYFCASSPGVTPNEKLFFGSGTQLSVL.

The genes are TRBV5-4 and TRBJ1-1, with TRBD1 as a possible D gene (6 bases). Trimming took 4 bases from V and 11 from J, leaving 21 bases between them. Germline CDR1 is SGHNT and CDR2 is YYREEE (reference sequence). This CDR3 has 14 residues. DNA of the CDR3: TGTGCCAGCAGCCAAAACGGGGTTCCAGGGGAGGCTTTCTTT. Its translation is CASSQNGVPGEAFF.

CDR3 DNA sequence: TGTGCCAGCGCCGGACAGGCTTATGGCTACACCTTC. This translates into CASAGQAYGYTF. The chain has TRBV7-9 and TRBJ1-2; 7 bases agree with TRBD1. There are 12 residues in the CDR3. V dropped 8 bases and J dropped 5; count of bases not matched to a gene: 5. The germline gives CDR1 SEHNR, CDR2 FQNEAQ (reference sequence).

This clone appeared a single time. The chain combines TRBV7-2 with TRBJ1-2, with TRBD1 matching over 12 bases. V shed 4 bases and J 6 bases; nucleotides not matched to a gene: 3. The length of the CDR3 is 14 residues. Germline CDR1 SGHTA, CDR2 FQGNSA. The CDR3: CASSWGQGADGYTF. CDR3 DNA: TGTGCCAGCAGCTGGGGACAGGGGGCGGATGGCTACACCTTC.

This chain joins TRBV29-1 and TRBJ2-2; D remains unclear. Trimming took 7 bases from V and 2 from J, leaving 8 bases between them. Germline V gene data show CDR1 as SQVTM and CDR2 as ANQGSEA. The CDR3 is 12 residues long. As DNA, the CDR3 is TGCAGCGCTCATAGAAACACCGGGGAGCTGTTTTTT. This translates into CSAHRNTGELFF.